This TCR beta chain was observed in a study of T-cell reconstitution after alpha-beta-depleted transplantation in children. The CDR3 runs to 14 residues. Trimming removed 3 bases from V and 2 bases from J, with 14 bases in between. Germline V gives CDR1 SQVTM, CDR2 ANQGSEA. Study results and limitations: By about two months after transplant, alpha-beta T cells reportedly arose from several hundred graft clones that had expanded.

Unique molecular identifiers were incorporated during preparation of the TCRbeta library. From the PCR reads, TCRdb called clonotypes with MiXCR, one entry per CDR3 protein. The sample shows under 250,000 distinct CDR3 sequences, around a sixth of them seen only once. This clonotype was detected many times. The antigen is not known. This sample comprised PBMCs, mostly from graft donor cells, obtained 360 days after TCRalphabeta/CD19-depleted stem cell transplant. The chain uses TRBV29-1 and TRBJ2-7; D gene unclear. The source is a male patient between 2 and 10 years old who had a stem cell transplant for acute lymphoblastic leukemia, so the T cells may come from the graft donor. The CDR3, as DNA: TGCAGCGTTGAGGTCCCCGGAAGAGCCTACGAGCAGTACTTC. Its protein product is CSVEVPGRAYEQYF.